This entry describes one T cell receptor (beta chain). Its target is not known. One entry per CDR3 protein, called by TCRdb with MiXCR from the 5' RACE reads. The table has about 250,000 distinct CDR3 sequences, roughly 32% seen once. This sample was taken from a study of CD8 T cells in ankylosing spondylitis. The study's findings and limits: Significantly higher representation of disease-linked clones was reported for matched ankylosing spondylitis synovial fluid.

The sequence derives from a male donor with ankylosing spondylitis or in good health (not recorded which). Material: blood, either unsorted or a sorted T cell fraction (not recorded which).

The CDR3 reads CASSLRTDEQYF. Written as DNA, the CDR3 is TGCGCCAGCAGCTTGAGGACCGACGAGCAGTACTTC. The chain uses TRBV5-1 and TRBJ2-7; D not certain. Looked up from germline, CDR1 is SGHRS and CDR2 is YFSETQ. The V gene lost 1 base and the J gene lost 5 bases, with 7 bases spanning the gap. The CDR3 contains 12 residues.